These 16 T cell receptor beta chains originate from one sample sequenced in a study of T cells after posttransplantation cyclophosphamide. Busulfan-fludarabine conditioning, marrow transplant, and cyclophosphamide on days +3 and +4 were administered. The table came from immunoSEQ multiplex PCR; TCRdb's copy has only in-frame clones and leaves some out. The data show about 6,700 clones, none appearing only once, with approximately 5.5% held by the ten largest. The input for sequencing was PBMCs, taken after an allogeneic stem cell transplant with post-transplant cyclophosphamide. The receptors come from a male patient aged 25 to 39 who received an allogeneic stem cell transplant from an unrelated donor, was CMV-positive, and had acute and chronic GVHD. Part of the T cells may come from the graft donor.

This clone was observed many times. Other nucleotide sequences in the sample specify the same CDR3. The V call is TRBV11-3, the J call TRBJ2-3; TRBD2 aligns across 8 bases. V lost 3 bases and J lost 4; bases outside the gene matches: 3. The germline V gene encodes CDR1 SGHNT and CDR2 YENEEA. The CDR3 consists of 14 residues. The CDR3 DNA sequence: TGTGCCAGCAGCTTTGAACTAGCGGCAGATACGCAGTATTTT. Translating it yields CASSFELAADTQYF.

In this sample, this clone turned up many times. The gene calls are TRBV5-4 and TRBJ1-6; a weak D match, TRBD1 (6 bases). The V gene lost 3 bases and the J gene lost 5 bases, with 9 bases spanning the gap. CDR1 SGHNT and CDR2 YYREEE come from the germline V gene (reference sequence). The CDR3 totals 14 residues. CDR3 protein: CASSWDTNNSPLHF. In DNA, the CDR3 is TGTGCCAGCAGCTGGGACACTAATAATTCACCCCTCCACTTT.

At least ten counts were recorded for this clone. This rearrangement joins TRBV4-3 to TRBJ1-4; weak D call: TRBD1 (6 bases). Germline V gene data show CDR1 as LGHNA and CDR2 as YSLEER. This CDR3 is built from 16 residues. The V and J ends lost 3 bases and 4 bases respectively, with 15 bases between them. The CDR3 loop reads CASSQDQGTFNEKLFF. Written as DNA, the CDR3 is TGCGCCAGCAGCCAGGACCAGGGGACCTTTAATGAAAAACTGTTTTTT.

This clone occurred many times. The rearrangement uses TRBV11-3 and TRBJ2-7, with a tentative D call TRBD1 (6 bases). The length of the CDR3 is 14 residues. V lost 5 bases, J lost 4 bases, and 15 bases lay in between. Per the germline V gene, CDR1 is SGHNT and CDR2 is YENEEA. The CDR3 loop reads CASSPRTENYEQYF. For the CDR3, the DNA is TGTGCCAGCAGCCCCCGGACAGAAAATTACGAGCAGTACTTC.

This clone appeared many times. CDR3 in DNA: TGCAGCGTTGCTGGCCAGGCTAGCGCCTACGAGCAGTACTTC. It encodes CSVAGQASAYEQYF. The chain employs TRBV29-1 and TRBJ2-7, with D possibly being TRBD2 (6 bases). This CDR3 comprises 14 residues. CDR1 SQVTM and CDR2 ANQGSEA come from the germline V gene. Trimming took 4 bases from V and 2 from J, leaving 15 bases between them.

This clone was detected ten times or more. Other DNA variants within this sample encode the same CDR3. The V call is TRBV7-9, the J call TRBJ1-1; 7 positions agree with TRBD1. CDR1 SEHNR and CDR2 FQNEAQ come from the germline V gene (reference sequence). V was pared by 2 bases and J by 0 bases, with 3 bases of the junction left unmatched. The CDR3 covers 15 residues. The CDR3 DNA reads as TGTGCCAGCAGCTTACAGGGGGTAATGAACACTGAAGCTTTCTTT. It specifies CASSLQGVMNTEAFF.

The chain employs TRBV21-1 and TRBJ1-6; the table's D call of TRBD1 was not tested on the DNA. TRBV21-1 is a known pseudogene. The CDR3 sequence is 17 residues long. In DNA, the CDR3 is TGTGCCAGCAGCCATGCGATGGAGGACAGCCCTAATTCACCCCTCCACTTT. It is translated as CASSHAMEDSPNSPLHF.

Ten or more counts support this clone. The chain joins TRBV7-9 to TRBJ2-7; 9 bases are shared with TRBD1. Germline values: CDR1 SEHNR, CDR2 FQNEAQ (reference sequence). Trimming at V came to 5 bases and at J to 3 bases, leaving 8 bases not matched to a gene. The CDR3 totals 15 residues. CDR3 sequence: CASSQGQGRSYEQYF. CDR3 bases: TGTGCCAGCAGCCAAGGACAGGGGAGAAGCTACGAGCAGTACTTC.

The V and J genes are TRBV27 and TRBJ2-1, with D possibly being TRBD2 (6 bases). Trimming pared 2 bases from V and 3 bases from J, leaving 11 bases between. The CDR3 consists of 15 residues. Germline loops: CDR1 MNHEY, CDR2 SMNVEV (reference sequence). The CDR3 sequence: CASSLTGENYNEQFF. Here the CDR3 DNA reads TGTGCCAGCAGTTTAACGGGAGAAAACTACAATGAGCAGTTCTTC.

This clone has at least ten counts. The V and J genes are TRBV5-1 and TRBJ2-7, with TRBD1 as a possible D gene (5 bases). CDR3 length: 12 residues. Trimming pared 4 bases from V and 8 bases from J, leaving 13 bases between. Germline CDR1 SGHRS, CDR2 YFSETQ. The CDR3 DNA is TGCGCCAGCAGCCAGGCAGGGAAGAAGCAGTACTTC. It is translated as CASSQAGKKQYF.

This clone was seen more than once but under ten times. V usage is TRBV6-5 and J usage is TRBJ1-2; D unresolved. CDR1 and CDR2 from the germline V gene are MNHEY and SVGAGI. Between the trimmed V and J ends, which lost 6 bases and 0 bases, there was a span of 8 bases. CDR3 length equals 13 residues. DNA of the CDR3: TGTGCCAGCAGAACGGGGACTAACTATGGCTACACCTTC. Translating it yields CASRTGTNYGYTF.

This clone was seen many times. This chain joins TRBV6-6 and TRBJ2-3; no clear D gene. Germline CDR1 reads MNHNY; CDR2 reads SVGAGI (reference sequence). The CDR3 is 12 amino acids. V lost 4 bases, J lost 13 bases, and 15 bases lay in between. The CDR3 DNA follows: TGTGCCAGCAGTTCCCATGCGGCGGAAGAGTATTTT. Amino acid sequence: CASSSHAAEEYF.

This clone was seen many times. The V and J genes are TRBV7-2 and TRBJ2-3; 16 nucleotides align to TRBD2. Germline CDR1 and CDR2: SGHTA and FQGNSA. V was pared by 4 bases and J by 4 bases, with 2 bases of the junction left unmatched. The CDR3 totals 16 residues. This CDR3 reads CASSSGLAGGPDTQYF. The CDR3 DNA is TGTGCCAGCAGCTCGGGACTAGCGGGAGGGCCAGATACGCAGTATTTT.

This clone has a count of ten or more. The V call is TRBV28, the J call TRBJ1-6, with 7 positions matching TRBD1. CDR3 length: 15 residues. In germline, CDR1 is MDHEN, CDR2 SYDVKM. The J segment lost 8 bases and the V segment lost 5 bases, leaving 9 bases of the junction unmatched. The CDR3 spells CASSRDRALHSPLHF. The CDR3 DNA follows: TGTGCCAGCAGTCGGGACAGAGCCTTACATTCACCCCTCCACTTT.

This clone was observed at least ten times. The chain links TRBV9 to TRBJ2-1, with 7 positions matching TRBD2. J gave up 0 bases and V 1 base, and 1 base lay outside the gene matches. Germline V CDR1 and CDR2: SGDLS, YYNGEE. CDR3 length: 15 residues. In DNA, the CDR3 is TGTGCCAGCAGCGTAAGGGAGGGCTCCTACAATGAGCAGTTCTTC. Protein sequence: CASSVREGSYNEQFF.

There are many counts of this clone. V gene TRBV9 combines with J gene TRBJ2-7, with 7 bases aligning to TRBD1. V dropped 4 bases and J dropped 6; count of bases not matched to a gene: 10. Germline V gives CDR1 SGDLS, CDR2 YYNGEE. The CDR3 has 14 amino acids. DNA for the CDR3: TGTGCCAGCAGCTCCCGGGACAGCTTTAGCGAGCAGTACTTC. This encodes CASSSRDSFSEQYF.